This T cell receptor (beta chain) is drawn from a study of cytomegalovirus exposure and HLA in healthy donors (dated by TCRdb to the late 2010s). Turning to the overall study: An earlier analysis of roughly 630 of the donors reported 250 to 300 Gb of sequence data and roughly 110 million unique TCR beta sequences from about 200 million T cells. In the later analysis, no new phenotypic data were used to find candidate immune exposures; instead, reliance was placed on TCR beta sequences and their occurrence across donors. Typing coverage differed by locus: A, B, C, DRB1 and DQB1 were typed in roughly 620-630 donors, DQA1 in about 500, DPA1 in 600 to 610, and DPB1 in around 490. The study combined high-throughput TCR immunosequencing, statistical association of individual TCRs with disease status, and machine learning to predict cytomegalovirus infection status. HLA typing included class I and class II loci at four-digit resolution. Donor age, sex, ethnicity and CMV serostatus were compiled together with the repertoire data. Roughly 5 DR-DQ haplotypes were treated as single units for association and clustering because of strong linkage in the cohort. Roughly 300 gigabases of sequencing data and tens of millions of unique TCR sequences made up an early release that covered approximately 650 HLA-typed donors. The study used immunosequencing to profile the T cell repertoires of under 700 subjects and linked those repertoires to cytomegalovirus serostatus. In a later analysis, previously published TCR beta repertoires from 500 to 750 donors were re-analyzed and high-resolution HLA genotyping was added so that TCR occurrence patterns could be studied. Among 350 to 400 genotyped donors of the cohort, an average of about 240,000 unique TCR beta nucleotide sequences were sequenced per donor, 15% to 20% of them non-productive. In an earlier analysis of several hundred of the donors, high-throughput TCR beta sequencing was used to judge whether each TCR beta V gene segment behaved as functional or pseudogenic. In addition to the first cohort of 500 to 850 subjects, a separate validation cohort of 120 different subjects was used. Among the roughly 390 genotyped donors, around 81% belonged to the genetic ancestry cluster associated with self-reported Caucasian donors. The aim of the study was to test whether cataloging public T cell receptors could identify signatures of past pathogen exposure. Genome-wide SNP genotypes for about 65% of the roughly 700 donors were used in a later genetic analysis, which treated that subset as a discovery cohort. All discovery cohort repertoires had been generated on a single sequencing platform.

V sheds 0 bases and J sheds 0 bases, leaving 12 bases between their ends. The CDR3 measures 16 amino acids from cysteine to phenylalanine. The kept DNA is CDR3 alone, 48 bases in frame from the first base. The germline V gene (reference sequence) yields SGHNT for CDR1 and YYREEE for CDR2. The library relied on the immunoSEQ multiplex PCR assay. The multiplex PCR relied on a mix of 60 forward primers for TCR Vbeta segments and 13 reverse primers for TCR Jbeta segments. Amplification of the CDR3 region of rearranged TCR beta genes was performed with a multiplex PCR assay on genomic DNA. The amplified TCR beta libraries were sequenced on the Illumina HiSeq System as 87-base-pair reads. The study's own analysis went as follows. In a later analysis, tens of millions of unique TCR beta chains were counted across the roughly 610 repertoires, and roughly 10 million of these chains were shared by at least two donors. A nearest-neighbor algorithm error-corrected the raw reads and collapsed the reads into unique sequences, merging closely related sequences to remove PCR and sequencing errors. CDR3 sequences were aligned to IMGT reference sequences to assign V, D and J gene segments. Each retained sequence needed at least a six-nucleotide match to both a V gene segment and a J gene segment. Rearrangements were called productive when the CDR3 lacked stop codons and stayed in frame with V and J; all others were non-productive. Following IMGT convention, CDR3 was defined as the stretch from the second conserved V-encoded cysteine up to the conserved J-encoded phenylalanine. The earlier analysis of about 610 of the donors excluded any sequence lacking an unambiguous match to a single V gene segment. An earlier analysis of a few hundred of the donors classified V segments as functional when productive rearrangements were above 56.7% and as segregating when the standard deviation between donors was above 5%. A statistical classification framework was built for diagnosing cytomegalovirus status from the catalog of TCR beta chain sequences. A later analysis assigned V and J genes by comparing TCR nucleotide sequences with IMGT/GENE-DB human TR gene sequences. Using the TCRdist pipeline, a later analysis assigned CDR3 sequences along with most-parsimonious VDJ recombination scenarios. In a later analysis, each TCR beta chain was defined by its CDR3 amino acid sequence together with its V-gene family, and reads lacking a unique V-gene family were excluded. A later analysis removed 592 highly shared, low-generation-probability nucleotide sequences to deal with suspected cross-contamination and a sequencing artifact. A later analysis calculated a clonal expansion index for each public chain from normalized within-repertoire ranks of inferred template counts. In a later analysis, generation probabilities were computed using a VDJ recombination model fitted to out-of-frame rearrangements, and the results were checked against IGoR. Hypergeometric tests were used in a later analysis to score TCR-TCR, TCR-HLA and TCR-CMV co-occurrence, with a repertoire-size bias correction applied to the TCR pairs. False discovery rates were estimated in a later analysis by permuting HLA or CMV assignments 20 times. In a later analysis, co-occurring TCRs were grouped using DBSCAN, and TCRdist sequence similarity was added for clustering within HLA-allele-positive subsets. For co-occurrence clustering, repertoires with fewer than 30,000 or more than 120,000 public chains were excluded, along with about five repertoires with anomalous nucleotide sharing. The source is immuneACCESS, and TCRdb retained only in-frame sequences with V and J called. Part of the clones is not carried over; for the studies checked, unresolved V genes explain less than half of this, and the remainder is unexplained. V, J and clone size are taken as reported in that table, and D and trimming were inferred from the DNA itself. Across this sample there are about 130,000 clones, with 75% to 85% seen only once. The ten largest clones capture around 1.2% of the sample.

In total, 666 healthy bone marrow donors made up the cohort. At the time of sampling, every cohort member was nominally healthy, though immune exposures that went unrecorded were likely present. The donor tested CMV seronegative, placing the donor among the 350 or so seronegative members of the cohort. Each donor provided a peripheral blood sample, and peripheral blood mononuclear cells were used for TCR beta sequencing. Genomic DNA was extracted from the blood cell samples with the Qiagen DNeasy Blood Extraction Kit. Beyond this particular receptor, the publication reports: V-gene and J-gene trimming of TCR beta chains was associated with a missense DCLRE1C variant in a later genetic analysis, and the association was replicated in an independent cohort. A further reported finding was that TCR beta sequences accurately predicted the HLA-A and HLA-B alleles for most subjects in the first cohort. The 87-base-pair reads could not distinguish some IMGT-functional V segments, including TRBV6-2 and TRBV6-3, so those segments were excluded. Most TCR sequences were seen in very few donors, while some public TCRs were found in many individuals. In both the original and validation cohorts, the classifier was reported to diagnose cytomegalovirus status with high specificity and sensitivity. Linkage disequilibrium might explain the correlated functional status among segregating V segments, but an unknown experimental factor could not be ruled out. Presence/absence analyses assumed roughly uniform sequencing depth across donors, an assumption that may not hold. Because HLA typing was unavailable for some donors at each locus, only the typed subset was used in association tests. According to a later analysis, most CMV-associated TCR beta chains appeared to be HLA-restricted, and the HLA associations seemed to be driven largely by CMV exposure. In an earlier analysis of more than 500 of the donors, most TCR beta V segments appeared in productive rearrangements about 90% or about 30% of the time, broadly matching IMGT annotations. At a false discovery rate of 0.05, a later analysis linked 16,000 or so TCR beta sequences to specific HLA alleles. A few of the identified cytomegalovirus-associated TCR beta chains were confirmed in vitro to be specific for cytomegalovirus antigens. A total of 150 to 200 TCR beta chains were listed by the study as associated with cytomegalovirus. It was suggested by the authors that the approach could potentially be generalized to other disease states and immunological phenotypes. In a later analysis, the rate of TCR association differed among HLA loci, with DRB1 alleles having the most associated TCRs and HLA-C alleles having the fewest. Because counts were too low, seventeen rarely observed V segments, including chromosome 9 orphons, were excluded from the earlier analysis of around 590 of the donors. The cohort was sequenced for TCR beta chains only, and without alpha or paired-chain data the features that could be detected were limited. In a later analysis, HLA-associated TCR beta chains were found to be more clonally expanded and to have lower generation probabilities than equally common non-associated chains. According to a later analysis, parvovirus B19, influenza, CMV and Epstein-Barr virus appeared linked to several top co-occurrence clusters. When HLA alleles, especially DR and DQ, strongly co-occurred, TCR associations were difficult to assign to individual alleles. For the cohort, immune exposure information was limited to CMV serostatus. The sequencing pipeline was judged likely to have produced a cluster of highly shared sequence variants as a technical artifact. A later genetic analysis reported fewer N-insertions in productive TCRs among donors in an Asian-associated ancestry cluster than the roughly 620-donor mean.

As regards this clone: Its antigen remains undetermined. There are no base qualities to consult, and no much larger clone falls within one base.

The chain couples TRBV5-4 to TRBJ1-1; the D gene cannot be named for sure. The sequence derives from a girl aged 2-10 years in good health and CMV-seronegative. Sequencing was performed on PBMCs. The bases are TGTGCCAGCAGCTTGGCCCCGGGTCCAATGAACACTGAAGCTTTCTTT. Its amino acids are CASSLAPGPMNTEAFF.